The entry below gives a single T cell receptor (beta chain) sequence along with its context. The antigen remains unidentified. This specimen comes from a study of cytomegalovirus exposure and HLA in healthy donors. Whole-study results and caveats: An analysis that was carried out later associated 15,000 to 20,000 TCR beta sequences with HLA alleles at 0.05 false discovery rate. The later analysis indicated that the majority of CMV-associated TCR beta chains appeared HLA-restricted. Per published reports, the classifier diagnosed cytomegalovirus status with high specificity and sensitivity.

V lost 6 bases to trimming and J lost 7 bases, with 15 bases between them. Germline V gene sequence: CDR1 LGHNA, CDR2 YNFKEQ. The CDR3 extends over 13 amino acids. A multiplex PCR was run with 60 Vbeta primers and 13 Jbeta primers. The repertoire was sequenced with immunoSEQ multiplex PCR; TCRdb's copy has only in-frame clones and lacks some. The sample consists of more than 80,000 clones, under 85% of them appearing once. The specimen sequenced was PBMCs. The origin of this receptor is a female donor in good health and CMV-seropositive. This sequence joins TRBV4-2 and TRBJ1-1; possible D gene TRBD1, 6 bases. The CDR3 nucleotides read TGTGCCAGCAGAGGGGGGGCCCAGAATGAAGCTTTCTTT. Encoded protein: CASRGGAQNEAFF.